This TCR beta chain emerged from a study of control samples from healthy donors and cancer patients. This clone was counted only a few times. Assay: immunoSEQ multiplex PCR; the TCRdb copy retains only in-frame clones and omits some. The data contain approximately 86,000 clones, 93% of them singletons. The sequence was collected from a woman in her 30s in good health. The material sequenced was blood.

The CDR3 sequence is CASSSLTGPGELFF. The CDR3 DNA follows: TGTGCCAGCAGTTCCCTGACAGGGCCCGGGGAGCTGTTTTTT. The gene calls are TRBV28 and TRBJ2-2; 7 bases map to TRBD1. The CDR3 runs to 14 residues. J gave up 6 bases and V 4 bases, and 5 bases lay outside the gene matches. Germline CDR1 is MDHEN and CDR2 is SYDVKM.